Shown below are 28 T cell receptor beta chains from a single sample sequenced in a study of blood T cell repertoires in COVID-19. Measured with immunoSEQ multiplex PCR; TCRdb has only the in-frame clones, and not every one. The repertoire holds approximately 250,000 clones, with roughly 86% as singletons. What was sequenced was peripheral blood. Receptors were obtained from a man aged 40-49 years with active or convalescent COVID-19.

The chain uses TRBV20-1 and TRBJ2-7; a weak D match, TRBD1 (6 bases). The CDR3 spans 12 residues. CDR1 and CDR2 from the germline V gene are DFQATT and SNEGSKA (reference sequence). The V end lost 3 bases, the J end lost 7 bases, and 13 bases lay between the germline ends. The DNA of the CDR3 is TGCAGTGCTAGTCCGGGACACCTAGAGCAGTACTTC. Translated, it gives CSASPGHLEQYF.

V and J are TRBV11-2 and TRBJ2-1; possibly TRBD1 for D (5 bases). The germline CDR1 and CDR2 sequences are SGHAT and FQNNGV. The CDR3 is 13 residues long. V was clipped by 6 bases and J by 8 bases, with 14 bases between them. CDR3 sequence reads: CASSRTLRDEQFF. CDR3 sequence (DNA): TGTGCCAGCAGTCGGACACTCCGAGATGAGCAGTTCTTC.

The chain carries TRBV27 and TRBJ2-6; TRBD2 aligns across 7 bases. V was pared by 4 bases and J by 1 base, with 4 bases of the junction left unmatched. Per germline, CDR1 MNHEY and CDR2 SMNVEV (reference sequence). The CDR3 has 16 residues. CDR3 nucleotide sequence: TGTGCCAGCAGTTCGCCGGGGGGATCTGGGGCCAACGTCCTGACTTTC. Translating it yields CASSSPGGSGANVLTF.

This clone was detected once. The CDR3 nucleotides read TGTGCCAGCAGCGTAGGGCGGCACCTCACCTACAATGAGCAGTTCTTC. Amino acids: CASSVGRHLTYNEQFF. J is TRBJ2-1 and V is TRBV9; D is uncertain. Per the germline V gene, CDR1 is SGDLS and CDR2 is YYNGEE. CDR3 length: 16 residues. V shed 0 bases and J shed 2 bases, with 12 bases lying between them.

The CDR3 region has the DNA TGTGCCAGCAGCGCTACGTCTACAGGGTTCGAGCAGTACTTC. Translated: CASSATSTGFEQYF. The V gene is TRBV28, the J gene TRBJ2-7; D possibly corresponds to TRBD1 (6 bases). The CDR3 spans 14 residues. V was trimmed by 6 bases and J by 6 bases, leaving 18 bases between them. Germline V gives CDR1 MDHEN, CDR2 SYDVKM.

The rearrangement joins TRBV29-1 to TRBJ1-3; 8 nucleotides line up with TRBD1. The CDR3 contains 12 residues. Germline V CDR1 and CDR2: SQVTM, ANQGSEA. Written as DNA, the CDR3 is TGCAGTTTGGACAGGGAAAGAAACACCATATATTTT. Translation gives CSLDRERNTIYF.

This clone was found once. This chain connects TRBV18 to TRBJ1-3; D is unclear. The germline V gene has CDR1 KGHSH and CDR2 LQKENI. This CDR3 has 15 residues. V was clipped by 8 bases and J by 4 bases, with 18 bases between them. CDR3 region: CASQVSNGAGNTIYF. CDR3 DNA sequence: TGTGCCAGCCAGGTCTCGAACGGTGCGGGAAACACCATATATTTT.

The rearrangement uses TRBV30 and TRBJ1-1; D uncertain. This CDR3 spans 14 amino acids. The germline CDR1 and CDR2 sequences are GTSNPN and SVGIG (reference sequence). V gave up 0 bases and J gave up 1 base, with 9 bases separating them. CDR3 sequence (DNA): TGTGCCTGGAGTGTTAAGGCAGGGAACACTGAAGCTTTCTTT. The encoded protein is CAWSVKAGNTEAFF.

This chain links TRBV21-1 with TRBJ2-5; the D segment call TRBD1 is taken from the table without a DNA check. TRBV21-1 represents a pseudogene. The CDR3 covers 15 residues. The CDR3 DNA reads TGTGCCAGCAGCAAATTGGCAGGGTTACGAGAGACCCAGTACTTC. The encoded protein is CASSKLAGLRETQYF.

This CDR3 reads CASRPKWQVDGYTF. In DNA, the CDR3 is TGTGCCAGCAGGCCTAAGTGGCAGGTTGATGGCTACACCTTC. This chain uses TRBV6-5 with TRBJ1-2, with D hard to call. Per germline, CDR1 MNHEY and CDR2 SVGAGI. V gave up 6 bases and J gave up 6 bases, with 17 bases separating them. This CDR3 has 14 residues.

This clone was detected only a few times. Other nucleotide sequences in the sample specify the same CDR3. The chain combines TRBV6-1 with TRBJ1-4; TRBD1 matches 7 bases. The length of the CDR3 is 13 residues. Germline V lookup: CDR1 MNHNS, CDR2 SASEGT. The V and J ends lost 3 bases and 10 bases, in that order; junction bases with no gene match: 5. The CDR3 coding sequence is TGTGCCAGCAGTGAGCGACAGGGAGGAAAACTGTTTTTT. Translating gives CASSERQGGKLFF.

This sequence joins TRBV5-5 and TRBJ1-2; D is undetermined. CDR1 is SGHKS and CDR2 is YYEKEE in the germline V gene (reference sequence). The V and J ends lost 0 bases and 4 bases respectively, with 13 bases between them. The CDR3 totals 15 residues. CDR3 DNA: TGTGCCAGCAGCTTGGACGGCAGCGGATCCTATGGCTACACCTTC. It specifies CASSLDGSGSYGYTF.

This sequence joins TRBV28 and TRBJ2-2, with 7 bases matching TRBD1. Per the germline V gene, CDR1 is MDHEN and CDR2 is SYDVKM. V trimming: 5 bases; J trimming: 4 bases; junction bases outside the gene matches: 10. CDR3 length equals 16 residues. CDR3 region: CASSASQGRGTGELFF. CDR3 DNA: TGTGCCAGCAGTGCCTCACAGGGGCGAGGCACCGGGGAGCTGTTTTTT.

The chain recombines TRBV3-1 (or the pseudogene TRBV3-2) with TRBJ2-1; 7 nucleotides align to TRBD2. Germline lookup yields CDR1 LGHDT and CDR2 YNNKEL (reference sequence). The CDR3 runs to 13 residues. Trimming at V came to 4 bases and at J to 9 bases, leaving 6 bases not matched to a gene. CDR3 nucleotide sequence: TGTGCCAGCAGCCCGAGGGAGGGTTTTGAGCAGTTCTTC. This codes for CASSPREGFEQFF.

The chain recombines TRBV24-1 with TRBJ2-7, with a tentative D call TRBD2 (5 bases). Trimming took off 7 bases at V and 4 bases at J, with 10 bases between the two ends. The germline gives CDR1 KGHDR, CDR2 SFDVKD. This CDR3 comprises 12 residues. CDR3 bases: TGTGCCACCAGCCTCGAGGGTTACGAGCAGTACTTC. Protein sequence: CATSLEGYEQYF.

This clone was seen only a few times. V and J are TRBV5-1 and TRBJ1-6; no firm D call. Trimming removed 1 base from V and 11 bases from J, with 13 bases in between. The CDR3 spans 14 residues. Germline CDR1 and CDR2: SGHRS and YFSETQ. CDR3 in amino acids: CASSLPGNVAPLHF. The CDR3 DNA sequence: TGCGCCAGCAGCTTGCCGGGGAATGTCGCACCCCTCCACTTT. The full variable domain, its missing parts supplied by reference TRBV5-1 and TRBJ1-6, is KAGVTQTPRYLIKTRGQQVTLSCSPISGHRSVSWYQQTPGQGLQFLFEYFSETQRNKGNFPGRFSGRQFSNSRSEMNVSTLELGDSALYLCASSLPGNVAPLHFGNGTRLTVT.

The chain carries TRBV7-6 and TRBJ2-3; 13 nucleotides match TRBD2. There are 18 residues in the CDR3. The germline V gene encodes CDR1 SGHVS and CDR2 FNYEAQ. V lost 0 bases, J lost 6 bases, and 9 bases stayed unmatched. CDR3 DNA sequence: TGTGCCAGCAGCTTAGCCGAGACTAGCGGGAGGATAGGCGATACGCAGTATTTT. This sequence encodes CASSLAETSGRIGDTQYF.

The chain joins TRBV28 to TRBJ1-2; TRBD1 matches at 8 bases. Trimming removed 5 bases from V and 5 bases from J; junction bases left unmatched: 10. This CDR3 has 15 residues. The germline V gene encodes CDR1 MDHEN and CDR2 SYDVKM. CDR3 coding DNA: TGTGCCAGCAGTCATGACCTGGACAGGGTATATGGCTACACCTTC. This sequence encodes CASSHDLDRVYGYTF.

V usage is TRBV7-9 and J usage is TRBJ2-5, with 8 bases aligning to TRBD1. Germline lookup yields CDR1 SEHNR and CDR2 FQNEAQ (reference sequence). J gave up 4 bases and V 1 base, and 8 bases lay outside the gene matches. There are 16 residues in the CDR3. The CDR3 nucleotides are TGTGCCAGCAGCTTAGAGAGACGACAGGGGAGAGAGACCCAGTACTTC. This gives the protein CASSLERRQGRETQYF.

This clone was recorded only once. The CDR3 spells CASSQVGGGTQETQYF. CDR3 nucleotides: TGCGCCAGCAGCCAAGTAGGGGGCGGTACCCAAGAGACCCAGTACTTC. This sequence joins TRBV4-1 and TRBJ2-5; TRBD1 matches 7 bases. Germline CDR1 MGHRA, CDR2 YSYEKL. The CDR3 totals 16 residues. The ends lost 1 base at V and 1 base at J; junction bases unmatched: 6.

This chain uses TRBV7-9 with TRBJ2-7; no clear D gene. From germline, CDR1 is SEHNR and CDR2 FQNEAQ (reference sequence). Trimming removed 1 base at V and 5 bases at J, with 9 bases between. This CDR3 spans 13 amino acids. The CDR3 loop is CASSLESVDEQYF. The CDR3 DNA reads TGTGCCAGCAGCTTAGAGTCAGTCGACGAGCAGTACTTC. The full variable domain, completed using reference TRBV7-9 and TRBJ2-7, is DTGVSQNPRHKITKRGQNVTFRCDPISEHNRLYWYRQTLGQGPEFLTYFQNEAQLEKSRLLSDRFSAERPKGSFSTLEIQRTEQGDSAMYLCASSLESVDEQYFGPGTRLTVT.

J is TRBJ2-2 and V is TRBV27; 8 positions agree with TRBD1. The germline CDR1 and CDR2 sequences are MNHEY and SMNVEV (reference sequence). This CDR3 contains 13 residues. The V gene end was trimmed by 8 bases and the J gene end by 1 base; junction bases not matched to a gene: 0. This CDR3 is CASGTGNTGELFF. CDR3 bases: TGTGCCAGCGGGACAGGGAACACCGGGGAGCTGTTTTTT.

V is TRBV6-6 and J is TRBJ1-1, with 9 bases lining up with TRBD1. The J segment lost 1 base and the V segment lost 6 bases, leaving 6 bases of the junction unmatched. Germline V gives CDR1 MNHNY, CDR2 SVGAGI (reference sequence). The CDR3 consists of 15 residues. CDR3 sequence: CASRYTGGGNTEAFF. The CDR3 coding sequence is TGTGCCAGCAGGTACACAGGGGGCGGGAACACTGAAGCTTTCTTT.

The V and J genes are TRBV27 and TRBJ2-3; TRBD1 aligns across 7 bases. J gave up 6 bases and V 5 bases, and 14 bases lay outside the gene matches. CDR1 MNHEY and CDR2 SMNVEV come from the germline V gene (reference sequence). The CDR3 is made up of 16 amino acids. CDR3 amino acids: CASSRRTGVGSDTQYF. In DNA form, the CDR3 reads TGTGCCAGCAGTCGACGAACAGGGGTGGGTAGCGATACGCAGTATTTT.

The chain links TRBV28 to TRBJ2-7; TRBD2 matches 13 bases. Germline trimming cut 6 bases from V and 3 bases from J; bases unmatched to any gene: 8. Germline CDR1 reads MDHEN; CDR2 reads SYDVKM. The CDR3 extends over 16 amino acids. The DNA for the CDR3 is TGTGCCAGCAGCCTCAGACTAGCGGGGGGAAACTACGAGCAGTACTTC. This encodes CASSLRLAGGNYEQYF.

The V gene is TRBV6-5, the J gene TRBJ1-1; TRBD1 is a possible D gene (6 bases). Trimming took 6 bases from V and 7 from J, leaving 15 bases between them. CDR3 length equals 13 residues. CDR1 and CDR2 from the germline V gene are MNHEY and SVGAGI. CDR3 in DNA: TGTGCCAGCAGACGCGACCGGGACATTGAAGCTTTCTTT. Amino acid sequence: CASRRDRDIEAFF.

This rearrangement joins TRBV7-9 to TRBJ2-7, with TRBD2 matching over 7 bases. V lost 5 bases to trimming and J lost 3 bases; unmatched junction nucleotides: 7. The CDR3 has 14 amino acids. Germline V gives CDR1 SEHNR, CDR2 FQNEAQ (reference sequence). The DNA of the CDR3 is TGTGCCAGCAGCATCGGAGCGGGGAACTACGAGCAGTACTTC. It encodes CASSIGAGNYEQYF.

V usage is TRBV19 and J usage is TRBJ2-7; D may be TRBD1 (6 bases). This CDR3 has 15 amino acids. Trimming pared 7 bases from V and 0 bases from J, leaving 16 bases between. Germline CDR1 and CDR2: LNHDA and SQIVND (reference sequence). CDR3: CASKIDRSSSYEQYF. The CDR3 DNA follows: TGTGCCAGTAAAATCGACAGGTCAAGCTCCTACGAGCAGTACTTC.